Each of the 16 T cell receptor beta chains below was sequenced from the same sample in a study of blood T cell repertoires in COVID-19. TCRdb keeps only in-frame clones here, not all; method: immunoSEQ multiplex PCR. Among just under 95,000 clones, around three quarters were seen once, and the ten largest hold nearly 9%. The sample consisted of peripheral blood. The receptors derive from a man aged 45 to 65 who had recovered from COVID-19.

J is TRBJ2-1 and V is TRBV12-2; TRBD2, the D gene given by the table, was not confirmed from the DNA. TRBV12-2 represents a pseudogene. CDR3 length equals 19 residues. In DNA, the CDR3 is TGTGCAAGTCGCTTAGGGCCAGCGGGTAACCCCTCCGACTACAATGAGCAGTTCTTC. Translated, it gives CASRLGPAGNPSDYNEQFF.

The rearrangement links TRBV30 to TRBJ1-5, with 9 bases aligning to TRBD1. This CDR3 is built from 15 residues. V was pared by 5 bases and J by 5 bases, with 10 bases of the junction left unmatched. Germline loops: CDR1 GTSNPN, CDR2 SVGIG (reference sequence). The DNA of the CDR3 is TGTGCCTGGTCCCGCCGGACAGGGGCGGATCAGCCCCAGCATTTT. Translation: CAWSRRTGADQPQHF. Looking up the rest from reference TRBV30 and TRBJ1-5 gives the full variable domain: SQTIHQWPATLVQPVGSPLSLECTVEGTSNPNLYWYRQAAGRGLQLLFYSVGIGQISSEVPQNLSASRPQDRQFILSSKKLLLSDSGFYLCAWSRRTGADQPQHFGDGTRLSIL.

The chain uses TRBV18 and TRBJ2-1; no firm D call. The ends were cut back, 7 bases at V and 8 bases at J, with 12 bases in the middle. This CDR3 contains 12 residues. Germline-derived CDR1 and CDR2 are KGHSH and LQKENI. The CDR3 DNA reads TGTGCCAGCTATTCCCCCGTCGATGAGCAGTTCTTC. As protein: CASYSPVDEQFF. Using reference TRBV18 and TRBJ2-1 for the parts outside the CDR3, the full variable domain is NAGVMQNPRHLVRRRGQEARLRCSPMKGHSHVYWYRQLPEEGLKFMVYLQKENIIDESGMPKERFSAEFPKEGPSILRIQQVVRGDSAAYFCASYSPVDEQFFGPGTRLTVL.

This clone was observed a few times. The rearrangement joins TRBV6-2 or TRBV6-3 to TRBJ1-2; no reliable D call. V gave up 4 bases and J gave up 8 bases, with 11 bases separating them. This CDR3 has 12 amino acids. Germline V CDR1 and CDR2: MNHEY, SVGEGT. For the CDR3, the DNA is TGTGCCAGCAGTTCTGGCCCGTTGGGCTACACCTTC. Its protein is CASSSGPLGYTF.

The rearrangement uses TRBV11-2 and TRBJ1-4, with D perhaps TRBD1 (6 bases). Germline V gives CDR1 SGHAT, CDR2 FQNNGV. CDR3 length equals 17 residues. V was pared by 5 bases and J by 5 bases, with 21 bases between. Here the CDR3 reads CASSLAGTPVLNEKLFF. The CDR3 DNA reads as TGTGCCAGCAGCCTAGCCGGGACACCGGTGTTGAATGAAAAACTGTTTTTT. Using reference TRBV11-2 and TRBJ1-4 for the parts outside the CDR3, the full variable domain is EAGVAQSPRYKIIEKRQSVAFWCNPISGHATLYWYQQILGQGPKLLIQFQNNGVVDDSQLPKDRFSAERLKGVDSTLKIQPAKLEDSAVYLCASSLAGTPVLNEKLFFGSGTQLSVL.

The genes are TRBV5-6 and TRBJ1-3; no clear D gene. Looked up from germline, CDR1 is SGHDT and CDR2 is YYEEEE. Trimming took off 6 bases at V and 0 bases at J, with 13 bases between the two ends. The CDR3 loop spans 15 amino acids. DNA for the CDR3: TGTGCCAGCACCCGCCAACTCGGCTCTGGAAACACCATATATTTT. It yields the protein CASTRQLGSGNTIYF.

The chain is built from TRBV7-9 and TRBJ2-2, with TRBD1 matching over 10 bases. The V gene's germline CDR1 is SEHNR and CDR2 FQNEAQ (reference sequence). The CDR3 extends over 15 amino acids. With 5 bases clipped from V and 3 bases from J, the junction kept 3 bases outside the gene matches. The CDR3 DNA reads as TGTGCCAGCAGCCCGACAGGGGGCCACACCGGGGAGCTGTTTTTT. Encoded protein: CASSPTGGHTGELFF.

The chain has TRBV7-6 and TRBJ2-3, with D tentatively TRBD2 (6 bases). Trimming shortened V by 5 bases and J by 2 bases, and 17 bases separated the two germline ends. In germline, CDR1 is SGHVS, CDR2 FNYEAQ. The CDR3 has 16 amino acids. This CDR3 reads CASSQPGERATDTQYF. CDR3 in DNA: TGTGCCAGCAGCCAACCGGGGGAGCGGGCCACAGATACGCAGTATTTT.

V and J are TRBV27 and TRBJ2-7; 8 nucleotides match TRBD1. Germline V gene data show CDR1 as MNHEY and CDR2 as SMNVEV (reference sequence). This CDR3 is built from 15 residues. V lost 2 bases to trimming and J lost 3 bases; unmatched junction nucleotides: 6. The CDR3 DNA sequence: TGTGCCAGCAGTTTAAGGGCAGGGGGCATCTACGAGCAGTACTTC. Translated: CASSLRAGGIYEQYF.

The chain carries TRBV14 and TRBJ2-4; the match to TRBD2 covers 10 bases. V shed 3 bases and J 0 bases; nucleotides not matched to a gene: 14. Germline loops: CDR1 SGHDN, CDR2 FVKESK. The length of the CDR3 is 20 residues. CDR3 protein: CASSHKTTSGTIQAKNIQYF. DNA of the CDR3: TGTGCCAGCAGCCATAAGACCACTAGCGGGACGATTCAAGCCAAAAACATTCAGTACTTC.

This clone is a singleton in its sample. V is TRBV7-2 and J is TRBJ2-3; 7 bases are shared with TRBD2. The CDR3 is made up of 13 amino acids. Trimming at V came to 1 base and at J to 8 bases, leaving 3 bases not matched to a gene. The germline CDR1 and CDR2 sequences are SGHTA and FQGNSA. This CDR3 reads CASSLVASGTQYF. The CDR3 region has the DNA TGTGCCAGCAGCTTAGTGGCTAGCGGTACGCAGTATTTT.

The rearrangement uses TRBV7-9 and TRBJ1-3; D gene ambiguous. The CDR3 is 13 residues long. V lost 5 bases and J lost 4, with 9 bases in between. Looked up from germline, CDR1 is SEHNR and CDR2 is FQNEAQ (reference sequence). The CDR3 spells CASSQSGGNTIYF. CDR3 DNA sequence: TGTGCCAGCAGCCAGTCGGGAGGAAACACCATATATTTT. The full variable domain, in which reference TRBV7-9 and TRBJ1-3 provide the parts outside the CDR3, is DTGVSQNPRHKITKRGQNVTFRCDPISEHNRLYWYRQTLGQGPEFLTYFQNEAQLEKSRLLSDRFSAERPKGSFSTLEIQRTEQGDSAMYLCASSQSGGNTIYFGEGSWLTVV.

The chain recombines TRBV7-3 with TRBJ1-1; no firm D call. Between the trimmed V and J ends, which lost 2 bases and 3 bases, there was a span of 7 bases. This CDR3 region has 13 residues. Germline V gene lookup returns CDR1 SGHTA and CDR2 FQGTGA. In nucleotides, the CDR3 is TGTGCCAGCAGCTTAGACGGGTACACTGAAGCTTTCTTT. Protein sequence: CASSLDGYTEAFF.

The CDR3 spells CASSQRGAGASNEQFF. CDR3 nucleotide sequence: TGCGCCAGCAGCCAGCGAGGAGCGGGGGCTTCGAATGAGCAGTTCTTC. The chain joins TRBV5-1 to TRBJ2-1, with 8 bases aligning to TRBD2. The germline gives CDR1 SGHRS, CDR2 YFSETQ. CDR3 length: 16 residues. The V gene end was trimmed by 4 bases and the J gene end by 7 bases; junction bases not matched to a gene: 13.

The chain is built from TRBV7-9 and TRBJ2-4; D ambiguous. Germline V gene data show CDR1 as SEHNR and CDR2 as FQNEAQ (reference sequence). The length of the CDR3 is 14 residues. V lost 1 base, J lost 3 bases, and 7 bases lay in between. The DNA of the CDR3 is TGTGCCAGCAGCTTAGATCGGGTCAAAAACATTCAGTACTTC. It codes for CASSLDRVKNIQYF.

The CDR3 reads CASSEGGGGETQYF. The CDR3, as DNA: TGTGCCAGCAGTGAAGGGGGGGGCGGGGAGACCCAGTACTTC. The V and J genes are TRBV6-1 and TRBJ2-5; the D gene is possibly TRBD2 (7 bases). Trimming removed 1 base at V and 5 bases at J, with 11 bases between. This CDR3 region has 14 residues. CDR1 MNHNS and CDR2 SASEGT come from the germline V gene.